Listed below are T cell receptor beta chains from one sample, sequenced in a study of blood T cell repertoires in COVID-19. Assay: immunoSEQ multiplex PCR; the TCRdb copy retains only in-frame clones and omits some. The table has hundreds of thousands of clones, more than 75% seen once. The specimen was PBMCs or T cells enriched from blood (not recorded which). Receptors originate from a woman in her twenties or thirties who had recovered from COVID-19. The CDR3 runs from the conserved cysteine through the conserved F or W. A D gene is named only where the DNA matches it firmly. Clone size is stated in some rows and not others, as once, few, many or a class when expanded.

abundance,v_gene,len,j_gene,d_gene,CDR3aa,CDR3nt
.,TRBV6-2/TRBV6-3,17,TRBJ1-5,TRBD1,CASSTRVTGGEGQPQHF,TGTGCCAGCAGTACCAGGGTTACAGGGGGCGAGGGACAGCCCCAGCATTTT
.,TRBV15,15,TRBJ1-6,TRBD1,CATSEGQVRNSPLHF,TGTGCCACCAGCGAGGGACAGGTTAGGAATTCACCCCTCCACTTT
.,TRBV29-1,12,TRBJ1-1,.,CSSGRVNTEAFF,TGCAGCAGCGGACGGGTGAACACTGAAGCTTTCTTT
once,TRBV9,15,TRBJ2-5,TRBD2,CASSALGGVKETQYF,TGTGCCAGCAGCGCCCTGGGGGGGGTGAAAGAGACCCAGTACTTC
.,TRBV19,15,TRBJ1-5,TRBD1,CASSIGDRDHQPQHF,TGTGCCAGTAGTATAGGGGACAGGGATCATCAGCCCCAGCATTTT
.,TRBV6-5,15,TRBJ1-5,.,CASYPQGFGGQPQHF,TGTGCCAGCTACCCACAGGGTTTCGGCGGTCAGCCCCAGCATTTT
.,TRBV27,14,TRBJ1-2,TRBD1,CASSTRDSRYGYTF,TGTGCCAGCAGTACAAGGGACAGTAGGTATGGCTACACCTTC
.,TRBV18,16,TRBJ1-5,TRBD1,CASSPEQGASIGAQHF,TGTGCCAGCTCACCAGAACAGGGGGCCTCCATTGGGGCCCAGCATTTT
.,TRBV24-1,14,TRBJ1-1,TRBD1,CATSDSDRGTEAFF,TGTGCCACCAGTGATTCGGACAGGGGAACTGAAGCTTTCTTT
.,TRBV27,15,TRBJ2-7,.,CASSWGTGRTYEQYF,TGTGCCAGCAGCTGGGGAACAGGGCGTACCTACGAGCAGTACTTC
.,TRBV10-3,16,TRBJ1-1,.,CAITSGEKGVNTEAFF,TGTGCCATCACCTCCGGAGAGAAAGGCGTGAACACTGAAGCTTTCTTT
.,TRBV28,16,TRBJ1-5,TRBD1,CASSAFGTGYNQPQHF,TGTGCCAGCAGCGCCTTTGGGACAGGCTATAATCAGCCCCAGCATTTT
few,TRBV5-5,14,TRBJ1-2,.,CASSPGEANYGYTF,TGTGCCAGCAGCCCAGGGGAAGCTAACTATGGCTACACCTTC
.,TRBV28,14,TRBJ1-1,.,CASSPTTVNTEAFF,TGTGCCAGCAGTCCGACTACAGTGAACACTGAAGCTTTCTTT
.,TRBV6-5,13,TRBJ2-5,.,CASSREYQETQYF,TGTGCCAGCAGTCGAGAGTACCAAGAGACCCAGTACTTC
.,TRBV2,13,TRBJ1-2,TRBD1,CASSDRGLSGYTF,TGTGCCAGCAGTGACAGGGGGCTGTCTGGCTACACCTTC
.,TRBV5-1,15,TRBJ1-5,TRBD1,CASSTTGGSDQPQHF,TGCGCCAGCAGCACTACAGGGGGAAGCGATCAGCCCCAGCATTTT
once,TRBV27,21,TRBJ2-4,.,CASSSAPWTVSTDLAKNIQYF,TGTGCCAGCAGTTCCGCACCCTGGACAGTCTCTACCGACCTAGCCAAAAACATTCAGTACTTC
.,TRBV19,16,TRBJ2-1,TRBD2,CASSMIGTSGSNEQFF,TGTGCCAGTAGTATGATCGGGACTAGCGGTTCTAATGAGCAGTTCTTC
.,TRBV7-6,17,TRBJ2-7,.,CASSLSTIDRLSYEQYF,TGTGCCAGCAGCTTATCCACAATTGACAGGCTCTCCTACGAGCAGTACTTC
.,TRBV7-9,18,TRBJ1-1,.,CASSSPRAGEGGNTEAFF,TGTGCCAGCAGCTCACCCAGAGCGGGAGAGGGGGGTAACACTGAAGCTTTCTTT
.,TRBV11-3,16,TRBJ2-2,.,CASSNGGGGNTGELFF,TGTGCCAGCAGCAACGGGGGCGGGGGCAACACCGGGGAGCTGTTTTTT
.,TRBV4-1,16,TRBJ2-7,TRBD2,CASSQVLAGGHYEQYF,TGCGCCAGCAGCCAGGTCCTAGCGGGGGGTCACTACGAGCAGTACTTC
.,TRBV27,12,TRBJ2-7,TRBD1,CASSTTGYEQYF,TGTGCCAGCAGTACGACAGGGTACGAGCAGTACTTC
few,TRBV7-9,14,TRBJ1-5,.,CASSDSGSNQPQHF,TGTGCCAGCAGCGACAGTGGGAGCAATCAGCCCCAGCATTTT
once,TRBV2,14,TRBJ2-3,TRBD2,CASKGTIGTDTQYF,TGTGCCAGCAAGGGGACTATTGGCACAGATACGCAGTATTTT
.,TRBV18,17,TRBJ2-1,.,CASSPPLAGLSYNEQFF,TGTGCCAGCTCACCACCGTTAGCAGGGCTGTCCTACAATGAGCAGTTCTTC
.,TRBV27,15,TRBJ2-1,TRBD2,CASSLLAGGNNEQFF,TGTGCCAGCAGCCTACTAGCGGGGGGGAACAATGAGCAGTTCTTC
.,TRBV2,14,TRBJ2-5,.,CASSGGHPGETQYF,TGTGCCAGCAGTGGAGGGCACCCGGGGGAGACCCAGTACTTC
.,TRBV5-6,14,TRBJ2-2,.,CASSDRSYTGELFF,TGTGCCAGCAGCGATCGGTCATACACCGGGGAGCTGTTTTTT
.,TRBV24-1,15,TRBJ1-5,.,CATSPAGVGNQPQHF,TGTGCCACCAGTCCAGCGGGGGTTGGCAATCAGCCCCAGCATTTT
few,TRBV5-1,14,TRBJ1-1,TRBD1,CASSVTGEDTEAFF,TGCGCCAGCAGCGTGACAGGGGAGGATACTGAAGCTTTCTTT
.,TRBV7-2,16,TRBJ2-5,TRBD1,CASSPQGARASETQYF,TGTGCCAGCAGCCCACAGGGGGCGAGAGCTTCAGAGACCCAGTACTTC
.,TRBV4-2,14,TRBJ2-7,.,CASSQGGSLYEQYF,TGTGCCAGCAGCCAAGGAGGAAGCCTCTACGAGCAGTACTTC
.,TRBV7-2,13,TRBJ2-1,.,CASSATGYTGQFF,TGTGCCAGCAGCGCAACAGGGTACACGGGGCAGTTCTTC
few,TRBV27,14,TRBJ1-1,TRBD1,CASSYRGPNTEAFF,TGTGCCAGCTCCTACAGGGGGCCGAACACTGAAGCTTTCTTT
.,TRBV5-1,16,TRBJ1-2,TRBD1,CASSFSTGAGNYGYTF,TGCGCCAGCAGCTTTAGTACAGGGGCAGGGAATTATGGCTACACCTTC
once,TRBV7-2,16,TRBJ1-5,.,CASTRPTGTSNQPQHF,TGTGCCAGCACCCGTCCAACAGGGACAAGCAATCAGCCCCAGCATTTT
.,TRBV10-2,17,TRBJ1-1,.,CGREGLTGTDINTEAFF,TGCGGTCGGGAGGGGTTAACCGGGACGGATATTAACACTGAAGCTTTCTTT
few,TRBV7-2,15,TRBJ2-5,TRBD1,CASSFGQGGRETQYF,TGTGCCAGCAGCTTTGGACAGGGTGGTCGAGAGACCCAGTACTTC
once,TRBV11-2,16,TRBJ2-2,.,CASSLFRGSNTGELFF,TGTGCCAGCAGCTTATTCAGGGGCTCCAACACCGGGGAGCTGTTTTTT